This T cell receptor (beta chain) was captured by sequencing in a study of T cells in localized non-small cell lung cancer. CDR3 length: 16 amino acids. Germline-derived CDR1 and CDR2 are SGHRS and YFSETQ. V gave up 0 bases and J gave up 1 base; unmatched junction bases: 4. This clone has just a few counts. Its antigen is undetermined. General study results and limits: Paired adjacent lung recovered a median around 60 of the top 100 tumor clones. T cell clonality was highest in uninvolved adjacent lung, above tumor. Sequencing covered just one tumor region, so heterogeneity cannot be ruled out.

TCRdb's table, derived via immunoSEQ multiplex PCR, lists solely in-frame clones and lacks some. The repertoire includes roughly 67,000 clones, roughly 86% of them detected once, and roughly 12% sits in the top ten. The genes are TRBV5-1 and TRBJ1-1, with TRBD1 matching 9 bases. Sequenced here: peripheral blood, sampled before any cancer treatment. The sequence was obtained from a female donor of 60 years or more with stage I lung adenocarcinoma. The CDR3 spells CASSLAPTGGNTEAFF. The CDR3 DNA sequence: TGCGCCAGCAGCTTGGCTCCGACAGGGGGGAACACTGAAGCTTTCTTT.